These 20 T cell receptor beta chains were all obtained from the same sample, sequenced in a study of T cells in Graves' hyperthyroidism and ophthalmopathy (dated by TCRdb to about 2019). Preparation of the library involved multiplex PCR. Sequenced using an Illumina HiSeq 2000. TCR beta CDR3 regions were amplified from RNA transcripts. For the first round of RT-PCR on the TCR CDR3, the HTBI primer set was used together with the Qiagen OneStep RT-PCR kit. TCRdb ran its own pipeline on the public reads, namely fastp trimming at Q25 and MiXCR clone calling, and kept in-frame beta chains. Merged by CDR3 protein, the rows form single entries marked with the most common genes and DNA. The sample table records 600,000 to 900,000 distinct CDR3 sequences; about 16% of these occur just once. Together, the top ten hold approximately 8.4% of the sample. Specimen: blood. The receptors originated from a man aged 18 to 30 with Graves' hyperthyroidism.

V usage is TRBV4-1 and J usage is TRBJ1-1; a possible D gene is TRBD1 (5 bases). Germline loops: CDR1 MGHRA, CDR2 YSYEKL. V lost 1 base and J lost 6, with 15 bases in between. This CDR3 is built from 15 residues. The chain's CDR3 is CASSQVGQGKAEAFF. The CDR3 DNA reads TGCGCCAGCAGCCAAGTAGGGCAGGGAAAGGCTGAAGCTTTCTTT.

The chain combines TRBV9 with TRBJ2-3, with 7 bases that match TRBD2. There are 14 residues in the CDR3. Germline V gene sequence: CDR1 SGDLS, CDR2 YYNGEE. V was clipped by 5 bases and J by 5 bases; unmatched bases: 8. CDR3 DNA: TGTGCCAGCAGTTCGAAGCGGGGTGGAGATACGCAGTATTTT. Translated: CASSSKRGGDTQYF.

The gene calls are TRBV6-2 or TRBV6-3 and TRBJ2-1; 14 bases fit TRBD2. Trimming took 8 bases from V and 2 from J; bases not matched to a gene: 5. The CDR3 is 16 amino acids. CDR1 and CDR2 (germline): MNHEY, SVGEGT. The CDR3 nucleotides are TGTGCCAGCCAGGGACTAGCGGGAGACGCCTACAATGAGCAGTTCTTC. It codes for CASQGLAGDAYNEQFF.

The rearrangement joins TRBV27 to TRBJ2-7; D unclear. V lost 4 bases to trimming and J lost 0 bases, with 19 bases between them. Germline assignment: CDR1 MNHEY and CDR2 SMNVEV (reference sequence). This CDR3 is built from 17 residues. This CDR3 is CASSSWAGQKVSYEQYF. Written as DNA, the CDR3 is TGTGCCAGCAGTTCCTGGGCCGGGCAAAAGGTCTCCTACGAGCAGTACTTC.

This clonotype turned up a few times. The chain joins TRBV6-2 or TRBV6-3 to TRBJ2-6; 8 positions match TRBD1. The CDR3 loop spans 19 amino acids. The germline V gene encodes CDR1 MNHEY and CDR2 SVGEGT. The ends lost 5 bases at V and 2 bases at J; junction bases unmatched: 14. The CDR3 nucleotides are TGTGCCAGCAGTCCGCCCGGACAGGGTTGGGGCGCTGGGGCCAACGTCCTGACTTTC. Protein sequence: CASSPPGQGWGAGANVLTF.

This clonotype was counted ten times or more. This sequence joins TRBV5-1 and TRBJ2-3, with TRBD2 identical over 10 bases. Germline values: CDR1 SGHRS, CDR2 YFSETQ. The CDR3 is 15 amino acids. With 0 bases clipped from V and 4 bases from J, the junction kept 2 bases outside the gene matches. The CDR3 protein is CASSLELAGSDTQYF. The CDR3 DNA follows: TGCGCCAGCAGCTTGGAACTAGCGGGATCAGATACGCAGTATTTT.

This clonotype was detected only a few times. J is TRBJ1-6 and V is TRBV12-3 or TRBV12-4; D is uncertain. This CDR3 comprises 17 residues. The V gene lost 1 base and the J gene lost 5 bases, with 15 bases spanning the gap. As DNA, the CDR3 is TGTGCCAGCAGTTTAGTCCGGCCTCTTGAGGATAATTCACCCCTCCACTTT. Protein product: CASSLVRPLEDNSPLHF.

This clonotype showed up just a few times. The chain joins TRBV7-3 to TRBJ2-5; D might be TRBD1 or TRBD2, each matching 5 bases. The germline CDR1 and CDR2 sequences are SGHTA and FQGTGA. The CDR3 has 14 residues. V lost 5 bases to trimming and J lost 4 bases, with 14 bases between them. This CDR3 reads CASSLSGPRETQYF. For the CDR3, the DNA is TGTGCCAGCAGCCTTTCGGGGCCCCGAGAGACCCAGTACTTC.

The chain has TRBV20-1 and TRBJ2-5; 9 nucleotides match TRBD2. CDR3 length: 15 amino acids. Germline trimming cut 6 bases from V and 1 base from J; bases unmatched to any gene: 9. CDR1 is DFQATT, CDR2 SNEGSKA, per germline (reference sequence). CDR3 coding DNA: TGCAGTGCGAGACCCCTTAGCGGGGGCCAAGAGACCCAGTACTTC. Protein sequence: CSARPLSGGQETQYF.

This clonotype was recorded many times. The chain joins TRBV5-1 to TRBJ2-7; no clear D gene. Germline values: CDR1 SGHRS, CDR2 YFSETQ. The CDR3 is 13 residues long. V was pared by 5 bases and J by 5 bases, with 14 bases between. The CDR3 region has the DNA TGCGCCAGCAGATACGACCGGCTAAACGAGCAGTACTTC. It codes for CASRYDRLNEQYF.

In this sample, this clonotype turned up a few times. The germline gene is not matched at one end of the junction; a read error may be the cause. Written as DNA, the CDR3 is TGTGCCAGCAGCTACTACACTAGCGGCGCTTACAATGAGCAGTTCTTC. Amino acids: CASSYYTSGAYNEQFF. The V and J genes are TRBV6-5 and TRBJ2-1, with TRBD2 identical over 8 bases. Looked up from germline, CDR1 is MNHEY and CDR2 is SVGAGI. The CDR3 loop spans 16 amino acids.

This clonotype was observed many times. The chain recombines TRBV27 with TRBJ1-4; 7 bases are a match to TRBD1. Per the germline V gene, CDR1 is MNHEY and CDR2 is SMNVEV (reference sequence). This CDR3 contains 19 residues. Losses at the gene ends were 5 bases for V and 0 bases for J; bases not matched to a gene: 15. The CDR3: CASSPIPGQTNPTNEKLFF. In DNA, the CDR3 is TGTGCCAGCAGTCCGATCCCGGGACAGACGAATCCAACTAATGAAAAACTGTTTTTT.

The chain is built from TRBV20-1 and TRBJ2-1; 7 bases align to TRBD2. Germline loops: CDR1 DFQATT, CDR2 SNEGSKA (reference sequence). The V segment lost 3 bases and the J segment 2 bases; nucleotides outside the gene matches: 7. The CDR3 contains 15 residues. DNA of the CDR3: TGCAGTGCTAGTGGGGCTAGCGGTACCTACAATGAGCAGTTCTTC. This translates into CSASGASGTYNEQFF.

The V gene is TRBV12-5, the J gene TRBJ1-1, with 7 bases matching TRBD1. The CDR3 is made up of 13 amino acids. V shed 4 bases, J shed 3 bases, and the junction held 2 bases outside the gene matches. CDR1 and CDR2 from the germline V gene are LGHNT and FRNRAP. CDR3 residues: CASGSTGDTEAFF. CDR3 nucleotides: TGTGCTAGTGGTTCCACAGGGGACACTGAAGCTTTCTTT. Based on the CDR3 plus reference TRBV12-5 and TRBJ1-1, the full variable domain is DARVTQTPRHKVTEMGQEVTMRCQPILGHNTVFWYRQTMMQGLELLAYFRNRAPLDDSGMPKDRFSAEMPDATLATLKIQPSEPRDSAVYFCASGSTGDTEAFFGQGTRLTVV.

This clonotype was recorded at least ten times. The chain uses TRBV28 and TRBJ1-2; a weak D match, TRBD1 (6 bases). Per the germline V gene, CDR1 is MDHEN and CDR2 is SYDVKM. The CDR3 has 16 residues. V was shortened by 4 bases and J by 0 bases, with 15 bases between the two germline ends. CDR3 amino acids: CASSSQGRGSNYGYTF. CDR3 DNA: TGTGCCAGCAGTTCGCAGGGGAGGGGATCTAACTATGGCTACACCTTC.

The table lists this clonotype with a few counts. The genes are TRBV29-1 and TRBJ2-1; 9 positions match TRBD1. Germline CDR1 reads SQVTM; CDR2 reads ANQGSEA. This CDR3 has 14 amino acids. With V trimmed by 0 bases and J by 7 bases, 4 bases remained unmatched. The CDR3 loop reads CSVEDRGQGNEQFF. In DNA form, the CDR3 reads TGCAGCGTTGAAGATCGCGGACAGGGGAATGAGCAGTTCTTC.

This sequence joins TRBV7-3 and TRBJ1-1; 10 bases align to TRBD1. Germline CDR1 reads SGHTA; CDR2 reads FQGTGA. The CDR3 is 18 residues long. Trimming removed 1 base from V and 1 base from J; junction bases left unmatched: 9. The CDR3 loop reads CASSLRPGTGEGNTEAFF. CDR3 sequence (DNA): TGTGCCAGCAGCTTAAGACCCGGGACAGGGGAGGGGAACACTGAAGCTTTCTTT.

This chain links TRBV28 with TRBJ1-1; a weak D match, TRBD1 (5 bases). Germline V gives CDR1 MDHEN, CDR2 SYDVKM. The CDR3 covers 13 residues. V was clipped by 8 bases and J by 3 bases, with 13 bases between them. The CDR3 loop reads CASLGAIDTEAFF. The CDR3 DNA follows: TGTGCCAGCCTCGGGGCTATAGACACTGAAGCTTTCTTT.

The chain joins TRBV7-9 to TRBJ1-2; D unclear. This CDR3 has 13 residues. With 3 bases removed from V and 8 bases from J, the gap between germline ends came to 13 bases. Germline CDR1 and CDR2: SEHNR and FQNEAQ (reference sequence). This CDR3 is CASSFGVLRGYTF. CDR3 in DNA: TGTGCCAGCAGCTTTGGGGTTCTCCGCGGCTACACCTTC.

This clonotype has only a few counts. CDR3 protein: CASRDRTGITYEQYF. The CDR3 DNA reads TGTGCCAGCAGGGACCGGACAGGTATCACCTACGAGCAGTACTTC. This chain connects TRBV27 to TRBJ2-7; TRBD1 agrees at 7 bases. Germline CDR1 and CDR2: MNHEY and SMNVEV (reference sequence). Trimming took 6 bases from V and 2 from J; bases not matched to a gene: 10. CDR3 length: 15 residues.